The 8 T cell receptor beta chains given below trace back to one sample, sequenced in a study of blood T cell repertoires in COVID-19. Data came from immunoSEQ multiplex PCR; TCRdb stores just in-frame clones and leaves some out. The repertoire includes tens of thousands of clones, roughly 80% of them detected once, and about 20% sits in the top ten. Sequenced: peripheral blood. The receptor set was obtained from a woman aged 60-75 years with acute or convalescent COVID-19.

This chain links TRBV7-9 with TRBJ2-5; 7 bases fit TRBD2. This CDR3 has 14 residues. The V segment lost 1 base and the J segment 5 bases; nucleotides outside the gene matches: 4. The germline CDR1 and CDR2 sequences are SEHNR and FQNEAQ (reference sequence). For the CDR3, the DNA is TGTGCCAGCAGCTTAGGGACTAGACAGGAGACCCAGTACTTC. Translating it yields CASSLGTRQETQYF. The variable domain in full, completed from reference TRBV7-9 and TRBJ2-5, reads DTGVSQNPRHKITKRGQNVTFRCDPISEHNRLYWYRQTLGQGPEFLTYFQNEAQLEKSRLLSDRFSAERPKGSFSTLEIQRTEQGDSAMYLCASSLGTRQETQYFGPGTRLLVL.

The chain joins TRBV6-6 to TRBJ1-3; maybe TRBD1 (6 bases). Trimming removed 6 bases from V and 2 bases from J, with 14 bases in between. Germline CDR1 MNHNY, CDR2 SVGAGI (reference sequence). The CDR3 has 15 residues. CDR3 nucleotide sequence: TGTGCCAGCAGCGACAACAGGGTCCCTGGAAACACCATATATTTT. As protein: CASSDNRVPGNTIYF.

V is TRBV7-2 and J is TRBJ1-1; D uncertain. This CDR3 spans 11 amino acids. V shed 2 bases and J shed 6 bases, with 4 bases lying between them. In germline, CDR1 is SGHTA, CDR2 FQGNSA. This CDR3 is CASSLRSEAFF. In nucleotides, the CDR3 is TGTGCCAGCAGCTTACGGTCTGAAGCTTTCTTT.

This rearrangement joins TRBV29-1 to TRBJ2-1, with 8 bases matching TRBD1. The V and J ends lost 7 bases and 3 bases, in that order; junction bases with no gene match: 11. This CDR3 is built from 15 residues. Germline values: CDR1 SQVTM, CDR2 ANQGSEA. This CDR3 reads CSADGGTGRYNEQFF. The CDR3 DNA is TGCAGCGCCGATGGGGGGACAGGTCGCTACAATGAGCAGTTCTTC.

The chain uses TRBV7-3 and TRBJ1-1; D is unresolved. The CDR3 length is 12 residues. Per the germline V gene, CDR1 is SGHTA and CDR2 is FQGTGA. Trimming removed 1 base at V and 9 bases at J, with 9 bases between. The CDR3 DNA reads TGTGCCAGCAGCTTAAGTGGCGGAAAAGCTTTCTTT. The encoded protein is CASSLSGGKAFF.

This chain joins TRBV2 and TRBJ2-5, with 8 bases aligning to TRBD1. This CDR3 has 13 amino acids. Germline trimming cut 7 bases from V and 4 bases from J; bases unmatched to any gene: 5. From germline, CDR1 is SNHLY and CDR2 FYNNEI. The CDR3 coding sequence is TGTGCCAGCATGAGGACAGGGCCAGAGACCCAGTACTTC. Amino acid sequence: CASMRTGPETQYF.

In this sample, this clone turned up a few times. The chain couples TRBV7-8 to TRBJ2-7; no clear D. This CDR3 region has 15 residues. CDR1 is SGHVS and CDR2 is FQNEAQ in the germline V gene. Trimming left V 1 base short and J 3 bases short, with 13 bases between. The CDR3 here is CASSLVASQYYEQYF. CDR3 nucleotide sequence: TGTGCCAGCAGCTTAGTTGCTAGTCAGTACTACGAGCAGTACTTC.

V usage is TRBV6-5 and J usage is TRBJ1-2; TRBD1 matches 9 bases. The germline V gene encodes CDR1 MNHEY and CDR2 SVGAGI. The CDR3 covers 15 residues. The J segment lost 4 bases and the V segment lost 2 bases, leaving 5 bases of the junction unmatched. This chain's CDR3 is CASSYLRDRVYGYTF. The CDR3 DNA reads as TGTGCCAGCAGTTACCTCCGGGACAGGGTCTATGGCTACACCTTC.